These 29 T cell receptor beta chains were all obtained from the same sample, sequenced in a study of cytomegalovirus exposure and HLA in healthy donors. The PCR was carried out with 60 Vbeta primers and 13 Jbeta primers. Assay: immunoSEQ multiplex PCR; the TCRdb copy retains only in-frame clones and omits some. Here the sample spans 100,000 to 150,000 clones, 76% being singletons. The source material was PBMCs. These TCRs come from a middle-aged man in good health and CMV-seronegative.

There are a few counts of this clone. V is TRBV7-9 and J is TRBJ1-1; D gene uncertain. V was cut by 5 bases and J by 3 bases, with 10 bases left in between. This CDR3 spans 13 amino acids. Germline V gives CDR1 SEHNR, CDR2 FQNEAQ (reference sequence). CDR3 sequence (DNA): TGTGCCAGCAGCCCCCAGAAGTACACTGAAGCTTTCTTT. It is translated as CASSPQKYTEAFF.

CDR3 nucleotide sequence: TGTGCCAGTAGTTCTGGGACAGGCTTGCACACCGGGGAGCTGTTTTTT. Translation: CASSSGTGLHTGELFF. This chain links TRBV19 with TRBJ2-2, with TRBD1 matching 8 bases. This CDR3 contains 16 residues. After removal of 5 bases from V and 3 bases from J, the junction contained 8 bases not matched to a gene. The germline gives CDR1 LNHDA, CDR2 SQIVND (reference sequence).

The J gene is TRBJ2-3, the V gene TRBV4-2; possibly TRBD2 for D (7 bases). Germline CDR1 reads LGHNA; CDR2 reads YNFKEQ. This CDR3 spans 16 amino acids. V lost 5 bases, J lost 4 bases, and 19 bases lay in between. CDR3 protein: CASSDRTSRPPDTQYF. The CDR3 region has the DNA TGTGCCAGCAGCGACAGGACTAGTCGCCCCCCAGATACGCAGTATTTT.

DNA for the CDR3: TGTGCCAGCAGTGGGGACAGCGAAAAACTGTTTTTT. Translation: CASSGDSEKLFF. The genes are TRBV2 and TRBJ1-4, with 7 bases identical to TRBD1. The CDR3 has 12 amino acids. Germline CDR1 SNHLY, CDR2 FYNNEI. V shed 4 bases, J shed 8 bases, and the junction held 1 base outside the gene matches.

V is TRBV7-9 and J is TRBJ1-6; TRBD1 is a possible D gene (5 bases). V lost 5 bases, J lost 7 bases, and 18 bases lay in between. The CDR3 totals 16 residues. The germline gives CDR1 SEHNR, CDR2 FQNEAQ (reference sequence). The CDR3 protein is CASSPQGGTENSPLHF. The CDR3, as DNA: TGTGCCAGCAGCCCCCAAGGCGGGACGGAAAATTCACCCCTCCACTTT.

The gene calls are TRBV7-6 and TRBJ2-2, with TRBD2 matching over 7 bases. Germline V gene sequence: CDR1 SGHVS, CDR2 FNYEAQ. Germline trimming cut 3 bases from V and 6 bases from J; bases unmatched to any gene: 1. The CDR3 length is 13 residues. DNA for the CDR3: TGTGCCAGCAGCTTGACTAGCCCCGGGGAGCTGTTTTTT. Protein: CASSLTSPGELFF.

This sequence joins TRBV6-5 and TRBJ2-1, with 8 bases fitting TRBD2. The CDR3 sequence is 14 residues long. V lost 7 bases to trimming and J lost 3 bases; unmatched junction nucleotides: 5. Germline CDR1 is MNHEY and CDR2 is SVGAGI. The CDR3 is CASTGSGGYNEQFF. CDR3 sequence (DNA): TGTGCCAGCACAGGGAGCGGGGGCTACAATGAGCAGTTCTTC.

This rearrangement joins TRBV7-9 to TRBJ2-7; 11 bases map to TRBD2. Germline CDR1 is SEHNR and CDR2 is FQNEAQ (reference sequence). The CDR3 runs 14 residues. The J segment lost 2 bases and the V segment lost 7 bases, leaving 4 bases of the junction unmatched. DNA of the CDR3: TGTGCCAGCACTTTGACTAGCGGGGCCTACGAGCAGTACTTC. This encodes CASTLTSGAYEQYF.

This clone was detected only a few times. The rearrangement joins TRBV5-1 to TRBJ2-5, with 10 bases that match TRBD2. Germline assignment: CDR1 SGHRS and CDR2 YFSETQ. V dropped 4 bases and J dropped 4; count of bases not matched to a gene: 13. This CDR3 has 17 amino acids. CDR3 nucleotides: TGCGCCAGCAGCCCCTACTCTAGCGGGGGCCTGCTAGAGACCCAGTACTTC. Translating gives CASSPYSSGGLLETQYF.

CDR3 sequence: CASDSGRNQPQHF. Written as DNA, the CDR3 is TGTGCCAGCGACAGTGGTAGAAATCAGCCCCAGCATTTT. The chain recombines TRBV19 with TRBJ1-5; TRBD1 is a possible D gene (5 bases). This CDR3 has 13 amino acids. Per germline, CDR1 LNHDA and CDR2 SQIVND (reference sequence). V dropped 9 bases and J dropped 4 bases, with 13 bases sitting between them.

The genes are TRBV7-2 and TRBJ1-2; no firm D call. Germline V lookup: CDR1 SGHTA, CDR2 FQGNSA. The CDR3 spans 14 residues. V lost 1 base and J 7 bases, leaving 13 bases between the germline ends. CDR3 region: CASSLGEEAAGYTF. The CDR3 nucleotides read TGTGCCAGCAGCTTAGGGGAGGAGGCGGCTGGCTACACCTTC.

In this sample, this clone turned up a few times. The V and J genes are TRBV6-6 and TRBJ2-5, with a weak D call TRBD2 (6 bases). Deletions cut 6 bases from V and 2 bases from J, with 16 bases between. The CDR3 contains 15 residues. The V gene's germline CDR1 is MNHNY and CDR2 SVGAGI (reference sequence). The CDR3 region is CASSPGLLEQETQYF. The DNA for the CDR3 is TGTGCCAGCAGCCCGGGACTCCTGGAGCAAGAGACCCAGTACTTC.

V and J are TRBV25-1 and TRBJ1-2, with D possibly matching TRBD1 (5 bases). Germline V gene sequence: CDR1 MGHDK, CDR2 SYGVNS. V lost 5 bases, J lost 5 bases, and 15 bases lay in between. CDR3 size: 14 residues. The CDR3 nucleotides are TGTGCCAGCAGTAGCGGGGCGCGAGAGTATGGCTACACCTTC. Encoded protein: CASSSGAREYGYTF.

This clone was recorded a few times. The chain is built from TRBV9 and TRBJ1-6, with 7 bases matching TRBD1. The CDR3 extends over 16 amino acids. Trimming cost V 3 bases and J 5 bases; bases outside gene matches: 8. CDR1 SGDLS and CDR2 YYNGEE come from the germline V gene. CDR3 sequence: CASSARQGTDNSPLHF. The CDR3 nucleotides read TGTGCCAGCAGCGCAAGACAGGGTACAGATAATTCACCCCTCCACTTT. Full variable domain (remainder filled in from reference TRBV9 and TRBJ1-6): DSGVTQTPKHLITATGQRVTLRCSPRSGDLSVYWYQQSLDQGLQFLIQYYNGEERAKGNILERFSAQQFPDLHSELNLSSLELGDSALYFCASSARQGTDNSPLHFGNGTRLTVT.

V gene TRBV10-3 combines with J gene TRBJ1-6; 11 bases line up with TRBD1. Germline CDR1 ENHRY, CDR2 SYGVKD. The CDR3 loop spans 14 amino acids. V trimming: 5 bases; J trimming: 11 bases; junction bases outside the gene matches: 5. In nucleotides, the CDR3 is TGTGCCATCAGTCCCGGGACAGGGGGTACACCCCTCCACTTT. Protein: CAISPGTGGTPLHF.

This chain connects TRBV10-3 to TRBJ1-2; tentative D call: TRBD1 (5 bases). This CDR3 spans 14 amino acids. The V gene's germline CDR1 is ENHRY and CDR2 SYGVKD. The germline V and J ends were trimmed by 3 bases and 3 bases, with 11 bases remaining between them. CDR3 region: CAISDAGKDYGYTF. For the CDR3, the DNA is TGTGCCATCAGTGACGCAGGGAAAGACTATGGCTACACCTTC.

In this sample, this clone turned up once. Within the sample, other DNA sequences also encode this same CDR3. V and J are TRBV18 and TRBJ1-5, with 10 nucleotides matching TRBD1. After removal of 3 bases from V and 4 bases from J, the junction contained 0 bases not matched to a gene. Germline assignment: CDR1 KGHSH and CDR2 LQKENI. This CDR3 region has 14 residues. Here the CDR3 DNA reads TGTGCCAGCTCACCGGGACAGGGGAATCAGCCCCAGCATTTT. It encodes CASSPGQGNQPQHF. The variable domain in full, completed from reference TRBV18 and TRBJ1-5, reads NAGVMQNPRHLVRRRGQEARLRCSPMKGHSHVYWYRQLPEEGLKFMVYLQKENIIDESGMPKERFSAEFPKEGPSILRIQQVVRGDSAAYFCASSPGQGNQPQHFGDGTRLSIL.

The V gene is TRBV14, the J gene TRBJ1-5; D possibly corresponds to TRBD1 (5 bases). Germline V lookup: CDR1 SGHDN, CDR2 FVKESK. CDR3 length: 12 residues. With 1 base removed from V and 7 bases from J, the gap between germline ends came to 5 bases. CDR3 protein: CASSQGGQPQHF. The CDR3 nucleotides read TGTGCCAGCAGCCAAGGGGGCCAGCCCCAGCATTTT.

This clone was seen only a few times. The CDR3 here is CASSIKKNNNSPLHF. The CDR3 bases are TGTGCCAGTAGTATAAAGAAGAACAATAATTCACCCCTCCACTTT. The chain uses TRBV19 and TRBJ1-6; no clear D. Germline loops: CDR1 LNHDA, CDR2 SQIVND (reference sequence). The CDR3 spans 15 residues. Trimming pared 2 bases from V and 5 bases from J, leaving 10 bases between. The full variable domain, in which reference TRBV19 and TRBJ1-6 provide the parts outside the CDR3, is DGGITQSPKYLFRKEGQNVTLSCEQNLNHDAMYWYRQDPGQGLRLIYYSQIVNDFQKGDIAEGYSVSREKKESFPLTVTSAQKNPTAFYLCASSIKKNNNSPLHFGNGTRLTVT.

About this clone itself: Relative to the germline gene, one junction end is altered; a read error may explain this. Additional DNA sequences in this sample encode the identical CDR3. The CDR3 nucleotides are TGTGCTAGCAGGCCGGGACTAGTGGCCCCCTACGAGCAGTACTTC. It translates to CASRPGLVAPYEQYF. The chain combines TRBV2 with TRBJ2-7, with 8 bases lining up with TRBD2. This CDR3 region has 15 residues. The germline gives CDR1 SNHLY, CDR2 FYNNEI.

The chain has TRBV2 and TRBJ2-1; 9 bases are a match to TRBD1. In germline, CDR1 is SNHLY, CDR2 FYNNEI. This CDR3 contains 13 residues. The trim removed 6 bases at V and 3 bases at J, leaving 0 bases unmatched. The CDR3 protein is CASRTGGYNEQFF. CDR3 DNA sequence: TGTGCCAGCAGGACAGGGGGCTACAATGAGCAGTTCTTC.

The chain is built from TRBV4-2 and TRBJ2-5; 8 bases align to TRBD1. Trimming took 1 base from V and 5 from J; bases not matched to a gene: 3. CDR3 length: 14 amino acids. Germline-derived CDR1 and CDR2 are LGHNA and YNFKEQ. The CDR3 region is CASSQVGQGETQYF. CDR3 DNA sequence: TGTGCCAGCAGCCAAGTTGGACAGGGCGAGACCCAGTACTTC.

This sequence joins TRBV6-4 and TRBJ2-1; 11 bases are shared with TRBD2. CDR1 MRHNA and CDR2 SNTAGT come from the germline V gene. The CDR3 is 15 amino acids. The trim removed 6 bases at V and 5 bases at J, leaving 6 bases unmatched. CDR3 sequence (DNA): TGTGCCAGCAGCGATAGCGGGGGGGCACACAATGAGCAGTTCTTC. Its protein is CASSDSGGAHNEQFF.

CDR3: CASSPLTPQPYNEQFF. The CDR3 region has the DNA TGTGCCAGCAGCCCTCTTACCCCACAACCCTACAATGAGCAGTTCTTC. The V gene is TRBV5-5, the J gene TRBJ2-1; D is ambiguous. Trimming shortened V by 4 bases and J by 2 bases, and 16 bases separated the two germline ends. The V gene's germline CDR1 is SGHKS and CDR2 YYEKEE (reference sequence). The CDR3 consists of 16 residues.

V and J are TRBV11-3 and TRBJ2-3, with 7 bases identical to TRBD2. Germline lookup yields CDR1 SGHNT and CDR2 YENEEA. The V gene end was trimmed by 3 bases and the J gene end by 1 base; junction bases not matched to a gene: 4. The CDR3 loop spans 15 amino acids. In DNA, the CDR3 is TGTGCCAGCAGCTTGAGCCGGGGGGGCACAGATACGCAGTATTTT. Protein: CASSLSRGGTDTQYF.

The rearrangement joins TRBV4-3 to TRBJ1-4, with TRBD1 as a possible D gene (5 bases). Germline V lookup: CDR1 LGHNA, CDR2 YSLEER. V was pared by 1 base and J by 3 bases, with 12 bases between. The CDR3 has 16 amino acids. CDR3 bases: TGCGCCAGCAGCCAAGGGGGAGGGACCTCTAATGAAAAACTGTTTTTT. This gives the protein CASSQGGGTSNEKLFF.

This rearrangement joins TRBV5-6 to TRBJ2-7; a possible D gene is TRBD1 (5 bases). V lost 5 bases and J lost 1, with 13 bases in between. This CDR3 has 14 residues. Germline V gene lookup returns CDR1 SGHDT and CDR2 YYEEEE. The CDR3 DNA sequence: TGTGCCAGCAGTGCCAGCCAGGGATCCTACGAGCAGTACGTC. Translating gives CASSASQGSYEQYV.

About this clone itself: Sequence at one end of the junction differs from germline and may be a read error. The chain joins TRBV2 to TRBJ1-2, with a tentative D call TRBD1 (6 bases). The CDR3 contains 12 residues. The germline V gene encodes CDR1 SNHLY and CDR2 FYNNEI. In DNA form, the CDR3 reads TGTGCCAGCAGTTCCACGCCGGACAGACCAAACTTC. The encoded protein is CASSSTPDRPNF.

The chain recombines TRBV10-3 with TRBJ2-3, with TRBD1 matching over 8 bases. The V and J ends lost 6 bases and 1 base, in that order; junction bases with no gene match: 6. CDR1 and CDR2 from the germline V gene are ENHRY and SYGVKD. The CDR3 covers 15 residues. The CDR3, as DNA: TGTGCCATCAGGAGATGGGACAGGCGCACAGATACGCAGTATTTT. Translating gives CAIRRWDRRTDTQYF.